Listed below are T cell receptor beta chains from one sample, sequenced in a study of T cells expressing NK-cell markers. TCRdb reprocessed the 5' RACE reads and keeps a single row for each CDR3 protein, giving no DNA. The listing contains just under 150,000 distinct CDR3 sequences. Sequencing was done on a sample of blood T cells: a sorted CD56 or NKG2C T cell subset, CD4+ or CD8+ T cells, or bulk PBMC T cells (not recorded which). The receptors were sampled from a young man in good health. Each CDR3 is given with its conserved first and last residue. Each record gives: V gene, J gene, CDR3 protein.

v_call: TRBV7-3
j_call: TRBJ2-1
cdr3_aa: CASSPGPSGNYYNEQFF

v_call: TRBV12-3/TRBV12-4
j_call: TRBJ2-1
cdr3_aa: CASSFTRNNEQFF

v_call: TRBV6-2/TRBV6-3
j_call: TRBJ2-6
cdr3_aa: CASSYSIPGQGAIGANVLTF

v_call: TRBV7-3
j_call: TRBJ1-1
cdr3_aa: CASSLEGGWSIAEAFF

v_call: TRBV6-5
j_call: TRBJ2-1
cdr3_aa: CASNRTPLGNEQFF

v_call: TRBV5-6
j_call: TRBJ2-1
cdr3_aa: CASSLVGTYNEQFF

v_call: TRBV4-1
j_call: TRBJ2-3
cdr3_aa: CASRRWSTNTDTQYF

v_call: TRBV20-1
j_call: TRBJ2-5
cdr3_aa: CSARGGTGEGETQCF

v_call: TRBV7-2
j_call: TRBJ2-1
cdr3_aa: CASSGGPRNEQFF

v_call: TRBV4-2
j_call: TRBJ2-3
cdr3_aa: CASSTRLAGETDTQYF

v_call: TRBV12-3/TRBV12-4
j_call: TRBJ2-6
cdr3_aa: CATHGVGANVLTF

v_call: TRBV20-1
j_call: TRBJ2-5
cdr3_aa: CSAREEGETQYF

v_call: TRBV6-5
j_call: TRBJ2-1
cdr3_aa: CASSYLRSGEQFF

v_call: TRBV7-8
j_call: TRBJ2-3
cdr3_aa: CASSLGITDTQYF

v_call: TRBV12-5
j_call: TRBJ2-3
cdr3_aa: CASGLGTNGQYF

v_call: TRBV11-2
j_call: TRBJ2-5
cdr3_aa: CASSSGLAGYVLETQYF

v_call: TRBV7-3
j_call: TRBJ2-3
cdr3_aa: CASSLKGTDTQYF

v_call: TRBV5-1
j_call: TRBJ2-3
cdr3_aa: CASSLGQGQVTDTQYF